This T cell receptor beta chain was documented in a study of T cell responses to AZD1222 COVID-19 vaccine. This clone occurred a few times. What it binds is unknown. General study points: Two AZD1222 doses significantly raised spike-specific TCR breadth and depth over controls. Spike was spanned by vaccine-associated CD4 TCRs, which were dominant at 160-218 and 743-854.

V was cut by 4 bases and J by 3 bases, with 14 bases left in between. Looked up from germline, CDR1 is SGDLS and CDR2 is YYNGEE. This CDR3 has 15 amino acids. Produced via immunoSEQ multiplex PCR; TCRdb's table is partial and in-frame only. The sample has approximately 150,000 clones, 90% to 95% seen once; the top ten hold less than 0.95%. The sequences come from peripheral blood, collected on day 0 of MenACWY control vaccination. The sequence derives from an adult in good health. The chain joins TRBV9 to TRBJ2-1, with D maybe TRBD2 (5 bases). The CDR3 loop is CASSPRRVLYNEQFF. CDR3 coding DNA: TGTGCCAGCAGCCCCAGGCGGGTCCTCTACAATGAGCAGTTCTTC.